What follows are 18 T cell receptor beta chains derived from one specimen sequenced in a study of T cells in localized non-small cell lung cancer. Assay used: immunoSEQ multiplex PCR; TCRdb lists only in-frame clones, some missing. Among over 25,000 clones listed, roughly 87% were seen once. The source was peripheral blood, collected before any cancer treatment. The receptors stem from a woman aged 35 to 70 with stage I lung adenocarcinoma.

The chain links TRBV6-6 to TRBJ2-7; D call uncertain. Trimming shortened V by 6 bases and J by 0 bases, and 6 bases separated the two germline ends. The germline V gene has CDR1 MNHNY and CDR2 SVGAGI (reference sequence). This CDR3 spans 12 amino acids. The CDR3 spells CASSGYSYEQYF. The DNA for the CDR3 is TGTGCCAGCAGCGGATACTCCTACGAGCAGTACTTC.

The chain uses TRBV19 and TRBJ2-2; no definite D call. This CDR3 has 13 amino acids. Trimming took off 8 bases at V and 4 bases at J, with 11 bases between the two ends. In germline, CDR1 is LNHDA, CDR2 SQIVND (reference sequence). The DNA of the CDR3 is TGTGCCAGTCTCCTGACGGGCACCGGGGAGCTGTTTTTT. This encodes CASLLTGTGELFF.

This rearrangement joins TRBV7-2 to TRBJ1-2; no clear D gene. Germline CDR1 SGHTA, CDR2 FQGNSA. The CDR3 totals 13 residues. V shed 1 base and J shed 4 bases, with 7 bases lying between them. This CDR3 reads CASSLELVYGYTF. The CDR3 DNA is TGTGCCAGCAGCTTAGAACTAGTCTATGGCTACACCTTC.

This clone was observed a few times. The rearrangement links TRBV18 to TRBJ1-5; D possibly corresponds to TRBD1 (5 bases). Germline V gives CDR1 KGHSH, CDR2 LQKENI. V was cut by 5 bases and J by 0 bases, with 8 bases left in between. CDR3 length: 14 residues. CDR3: CASSEGNSNQPQHF. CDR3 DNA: TGTGCCAGCTCAGAGGGGAATAGCAATCAGCCCCAGCATTTT.

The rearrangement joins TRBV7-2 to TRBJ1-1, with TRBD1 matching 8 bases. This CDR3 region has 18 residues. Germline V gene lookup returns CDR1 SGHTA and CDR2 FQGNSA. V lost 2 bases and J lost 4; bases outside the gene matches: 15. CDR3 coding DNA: TGTGCCAGCAGCTTAATGGCAGGGGGCGATGCGGGAGGCACTGAAGCTTTCTTT. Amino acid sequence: CASSLMAGGDAGGTEAFF.

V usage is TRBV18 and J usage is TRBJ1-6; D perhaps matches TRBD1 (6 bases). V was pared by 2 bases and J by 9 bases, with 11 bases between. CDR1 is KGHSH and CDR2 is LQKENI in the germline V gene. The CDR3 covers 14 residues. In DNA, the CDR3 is TGTGCCAGCTCACCAGGGGGCGAAGGTTCACCCCTCCACTTT. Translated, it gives CASSPGGEGSPLHF.

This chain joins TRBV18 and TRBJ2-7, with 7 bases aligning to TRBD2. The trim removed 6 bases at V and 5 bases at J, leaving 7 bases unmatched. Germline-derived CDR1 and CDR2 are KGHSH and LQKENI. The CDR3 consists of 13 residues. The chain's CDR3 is CASSGGVRDEQYF. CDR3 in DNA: TGTGCCAGCTCTGGGGGGGTTCGCGACGAGCAGTACTTC.

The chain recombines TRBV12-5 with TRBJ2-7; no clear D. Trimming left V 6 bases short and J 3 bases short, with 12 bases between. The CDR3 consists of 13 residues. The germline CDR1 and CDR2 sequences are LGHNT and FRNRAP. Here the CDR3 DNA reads TGTGCTAGTGGCTCCTCTGACGGCTACGAGCAGTACTTC. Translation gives CASGSSDGYEQYF.

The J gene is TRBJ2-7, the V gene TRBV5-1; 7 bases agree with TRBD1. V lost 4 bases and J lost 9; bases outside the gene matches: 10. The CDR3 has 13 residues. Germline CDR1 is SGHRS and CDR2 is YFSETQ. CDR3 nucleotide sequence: TGCGCCAGCAGCCCCGAGACAGGGTATGCGCAGTACTTC. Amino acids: CASSPETGYAQYF.

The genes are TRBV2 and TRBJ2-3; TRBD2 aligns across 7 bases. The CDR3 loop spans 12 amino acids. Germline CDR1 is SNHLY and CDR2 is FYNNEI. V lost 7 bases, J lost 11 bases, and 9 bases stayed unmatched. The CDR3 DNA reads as TGTGCCAGCACCGTGGGAGGGGTTAGGCAGTATTTT. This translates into CASTVGGVRQYF.

This CDR3 is CASSTEGVVRSSYEQYF. DNA for the CDR3: TGTGCCAGCAGCACAGAGGGGGTCGTGCGGAGCTCCTACGAGCAGTACTTC. The chain employs TRBV7-2 and TRBJ2-7; a possible D gene is TRBD1 (6 bases). CDR1 is SGHTA, CDR2 FQGNSA, per germline. The germline V and J ends were trimmed by 5 bases and 0 bases, with 20 bases remaining between them. The length of the CDR3 is 17 residues.

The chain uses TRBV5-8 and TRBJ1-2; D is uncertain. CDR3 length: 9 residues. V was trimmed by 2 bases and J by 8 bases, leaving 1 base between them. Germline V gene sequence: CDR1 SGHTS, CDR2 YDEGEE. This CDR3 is CASSLGYTF. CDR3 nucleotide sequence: TGTGCCAGCAGCTTAGGCTACACCTTC.

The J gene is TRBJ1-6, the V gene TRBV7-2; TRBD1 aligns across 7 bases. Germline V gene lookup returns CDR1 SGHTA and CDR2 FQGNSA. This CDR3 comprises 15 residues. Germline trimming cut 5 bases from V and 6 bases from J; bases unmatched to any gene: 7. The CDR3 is CASSHGQAPNSPLHF. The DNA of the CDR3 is TGTGCCAGCAGCCACGGACAGGCTCCTAATTCACCCCTCCACTTT.

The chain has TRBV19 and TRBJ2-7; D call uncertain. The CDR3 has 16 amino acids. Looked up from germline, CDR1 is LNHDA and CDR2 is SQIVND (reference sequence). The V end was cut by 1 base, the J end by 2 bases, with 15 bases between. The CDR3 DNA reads TGTGCCAGTAGTATAGGTAAGACCTATGGGACCTACGAGCAGTACTTC. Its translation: CASSIGKTYGTYEQYF.

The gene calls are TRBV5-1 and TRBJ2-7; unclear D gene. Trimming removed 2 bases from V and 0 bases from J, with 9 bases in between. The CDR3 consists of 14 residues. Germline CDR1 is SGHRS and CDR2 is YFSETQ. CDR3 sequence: CASSLQSSSYEQYF. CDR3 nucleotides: TGCGCCAGCAGCTTACAGTCCAGCTCCTACGAGCAGTACTTC.

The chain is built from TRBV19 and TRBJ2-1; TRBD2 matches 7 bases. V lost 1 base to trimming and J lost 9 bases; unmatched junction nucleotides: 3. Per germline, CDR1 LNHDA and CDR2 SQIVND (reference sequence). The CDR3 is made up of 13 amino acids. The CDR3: CASSIASSGEQFF. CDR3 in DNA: TGTGCCAGTAGTATAGCCTCTAGCGGTGAGCAGTTCTTC.

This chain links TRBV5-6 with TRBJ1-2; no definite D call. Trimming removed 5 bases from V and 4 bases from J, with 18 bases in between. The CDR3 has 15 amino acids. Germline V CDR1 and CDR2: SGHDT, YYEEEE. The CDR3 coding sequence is TGTGCCAGCAGTAATGGGCAGCAGACCCTCTATGGCTACACCTTC. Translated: CASSNGQQTLYGYTF.

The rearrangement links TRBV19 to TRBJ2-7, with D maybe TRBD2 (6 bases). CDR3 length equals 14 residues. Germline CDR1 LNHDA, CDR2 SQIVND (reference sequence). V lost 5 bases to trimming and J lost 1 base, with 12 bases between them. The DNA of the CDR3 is TGTGCCAGTAGTCCCGGGACTCGGTCCTACGAGCAGTACTTC. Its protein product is CASSPGTRSYEQYF.